The rows below give T cell receptor beta chains drawn from one sample of a study of T cell repertoires in cytomegalovirus infection. TCRdb re-called the reads with MiXCR, one entry per CDR3 protein. Among about 150,000 distinct CDR3 sequences listed, 20% to 30% were seen once. The material sequenced was PBMCs. Source of these receptors: a human donor in good health (CMV status not recorded). Some clones in this sample may be carry-over from other donors' samples. Each CDR3 is given with its conserved first and last residue. The D gene is left open where the match is weak. Clone size, where shown, is once, few, many, or a class for clones that have expanded.

d_call: TRBD2
clone_size: .
j_call: TRBJ2-1
v_call: TRBV14
cdr3_aa: CASSQGTRRYNEQFF
cdr3_nt: TGTGCCAGCAGCCAAGGGACTAGAAGGTACAATGAGCAGTTCTTC

d_call: .
clone_size: .
j_call: TRBJ2-1
v_call: TRBV20-1
cdr3_aa: CSAPKGERNEQFF
cdr3_nt: TGCAGTGCTCCGAAAGGGGAACGAAATGAGCAGTTCTTC

d_call: .
clone_size: .
j_call: TRBJ2-3
v_call: TRBV19
cdr3_aa: CASRPLGYVDTQYF
cdr3_nt: TGTGCCAGTAGGCCTCTCGGTTATGTAGATACGCAGTATTTT

d_call: .
clone_size: many
j_call: TRBJ2-1
v_call: TRBV7-2
cdr3_aa: CASRWWNEQFF
cdr3_nt: TGTGCCAGCAGATGGTGGAATGAGCAGTTCTTC

d_call: .
clone_size: .
j_call: TRBJ2-3
v_call: TRBV12-3/TRBV12-4
cdr3_aa: CASIPGLPTDTQYF
cdr3_nt: TGTGCCAGCATCCCGGGACTTCCCACAGATACGCAGTATTTT

d_call: .
clone_size: .
j_call: TRBJ2-7
v_call: TRBV6-2/TRBV6-3
cdr3_aa: CASSPPLGASSYEQYF
cdr3_nt: TGTGCCAGCAGCCCCCCGTTGGGGGCCTCCTCCTACGAGCAGTACTTC

d_call: .
clone_size: .
j_call: TRBJ1-1
v_call: TRBV2
cdr3_aa: CASRARERTEAFF
cdr3_nt: TGTGCCAGCAGGGCAAGGGAGAGGACTGAAGCTTTCTTT

d_call: .
clone_size: many
j_call: TRBJ1-2
v_call: TRBV7-2
cdr3_aa: CASSLSGGSYGYTF
cdr3_nt: TGTGCCAGCAGCTTATCAGGCGGTAGCTATGGCTACACCTTC

d_call: .
clone_size: .
j_call: TRBJ2-6
v_call: TRBV28
cdr3_aa: CASSLGWGANVLTF
cdr3_nt: TGTGCCAGCAGTTTGGGGTGGGGCGCCAACGTCCTGACTTTC

d_call: .
clone_size: many
j_call: TRBJ2-4
v_call: TRBV7-2
cdr3_aa: CASSLVQEKNIQYF
cdr3_nt: TGTGCCAGCAGCTTAGTACAGGAAAAAAACATTCAGTACTTC

d_call: .
clone_size: .
j_call: TRBJ1-2
v_call: TRBV7-9
cdr3_aa: CASSLDPLGYTF
cdr3_nt: TGTGCCAGCAGCTTGGACCCACTTGGCTACACCTTC

d_call: TRBD1
clone_size: .
j_call: TRBJ2-7
v_call: TRBV5-5
cdr3_aa: CASSRTVGTGSHEQYF
cdr3_nt: TGTGCCAGCAGCCGCACAGTCGGGACAGGGTCCCACGAGCAGTACTTC

d_call: TRBD1
clone_size: .
j_call: TRBJ1-2
v_call: TRBV12-3/TRBV12-4
cdr3_aa: CASTLSGTGGHYGYTF
cdr3_nt: TGTGCCAGCACCTTATCCGGGACAGGGGGACATTATGGCTACACCTTC

d_call: .
clone_size: .
j_call: TRBJ1-4
v_call: TRBV4-2
cdr3_aa: CASSQETATNEKLFF
cdr3_nt: TGTGCCAGCAGCCAAGAAACAGCAACTAATGAAAAACTGTTTTTT

d_call: TRBD1
clone_size: many
j_call: TRBJ1-2
v_call: TRBV28
cdr3_aa: CASSSRGQGAFGYTF
cdr3_nt: TGTGCCAGCAGTTCCCGTGGTCAGGGGGCATTTGGCTACACCTTC

d_call: .
clone_size: few
j_call: TRBJ2-3
v_call: TRBV7-9
cdr3_aa: CASSLAFQADTQYF
cdr3_nt: TGTGCCAGCAGCTTAGCTTTCCAGGCAGATACGCAGTATTTT

d_call: TRBD2
clone_size: .
j_call: TRBJ2-7
v_call: TRBV20-1
cdr3_aa: CSARASGSHEQYF
cdr3_nt: TGCAGTGCTAGGGCTAGCGGGAGCCACGAGCAGTACTTC

d_call: .
clone_size: .
j_call: TRBJ2-1
v_call: TRBV7-9
cdr3_aa: CASSSRMYNEQFF
cdr3_nt: TGTGCCAGCAGCTCCCGGATGTACAATGAGCAGTTCTTC

d_call: .
clone_size: .
j_call: TRBJ1-1
v_call: TRBV5-1
cdr3_aa: CASSSQPGLQNTEAFF
cdr3_nt: TGCGCCAGCAGCTCCCAACCGGGACTCCAGAACACTGAAGCTTTCTTT

d_call: .
clone_size: few
j_call: TRBJ1-1
v_call: TRBV7-9
cdr3_aa: CASSLGEKDTEAFF
cdr3_nt: TGTGCCAGCAGCTTAGGGGAGAAGGACACTGAAGCTTTCTTT

d_call: .
clone_size: .
j_call: TRBJ2-1
v_call: TRBV5-4
cdr3_aa: CASSLGDNEQFF
cdr3_nt: TGTGCCAGCAGCTTGGGGGACAATGAGCAGTTCTTC

d_call: TRBD2
clone_size: few
j_call: TRBJ2-3
v_call: TRBV20-1
cdr3_aa: CSAYSTSGRFVTQYF
cdr3_nt: TGCAGTGCTTACTCCACTAGCGGGCGATTCGTTACGCAGTATTTT

d_call: TRBD2
clone_size: .
j_call: TRBJ2-4
v_call: TRBV7-2
cdr3_aa: CASSGGLAGTKNIQYF
cdr3_nt: TGTGCCAGCAGCGGGGGACTAGCGGGAACCAAAAACATTCAGTACTTC

d_call: .
clone_size: few
j_call: TRBJ2-3
v_call: TRBV28
cdr3_aa: CASSFRTLTDTQYF
cdr3_nt: TGTGCCAGCAGTTTCCGGACTCTTACAGATACGCAGTATTTT

d_call: .
clone_size: few
j_call: TRBJ2-5
v_call: TRBV7-9
cdr3_aa: CANTRGNQETQYF
cdr3_nt: TGTGCCAACACGCGGGGAAATCAAGAGACCCAGTACTTC

d_call: TRBD1
clone_size: few
j_call: TRBJ1-5
v_call: TRBV12-3/TRBV12-4
cdr3_aa: CASSLGTGANQPQHF
cdr3_nt: TGTGCCAGCAGTCTCGGGACAGGGGCGAATCAGCCCCAGCATTTT

d_call: .
clone_size: few
j_call: TRBJ1-2
v_call: TRBV14
cdr3_aa: CASSHEQPYGYTF
cdr3_nt: TGTGCCAGCAGCCATGAACAGCCGTATGGCTACACCTTC

d_call: .
clone_size: few
j_call: TRBJ2-7
v_call: TRBV20-1
cdr3_aa: CSGRVVAVEQYF
cdr3_nt: TGCAGCGGAAGGGTGGTAGCGGTTGAGCAGTACTTC

d_call: .
clone_size: many
j_call: TRBJ2-5
v_call: TRBV7-9
cdr3_aa: CASSLDVIETQYF
cdr3_nt: TGTGCCAGCAGCTTAGACGTAATAGAGACCCAGTACTTC

d_call: TRBD2
clone_size: few
j_call: TRBJ2-5
v_call: TRBV11-2
cdr3_aa: CASSLGLAGGIQETQYF
cdr3_nt: TGTGCCAGCAGCTTAGGACTAGCGGGGGGAATCCAAGAGACCCAGTACTTC

d_call: TRBD2
clone_size: .
j_call: TRBJ2-7
v_call: TRBV29-1
cdr3_aa: CSVALGLAGAYEQYF
cdr3_nt: TGCAGCGTTGCCCTGGGACTAGCGGGAGCCTACGAGCAGTACTTC

d_call: TRBD1
clone_size: few
j_call: TRBJ1-2
v_call: TRBV27
cdr3_aa: CASSFLRQGANSYTF
cdr3_nt: TGTGCCAGCAGTTTCCTGAGACAGGGGGCAAATAGCTACACCTTC

d_call: .
clone_size: .
j_call: TRBJ2-7
v_call: TRBV27
cdr3_aa: CASSHSATKTGSDYEQYF
cdr3_nt: TGTGCCAGCAGCCACTCAGCCACTAAGACGGGCAGTGACTACGAGCAGTACTTC

d_call: .
clone_size: .
j_call: TRBJ2-1
v_call: TRBV15
cdr3_aa: CATSRDVTGPYNEQFF
cdr3_nt: TGTGCCACCAGCAGAGATGTTACAGGGCCCTACAATGAGCAGTTCTTC

d_call: .
clone_size: few
j_call: TRBJ2-7
v_call: TRBV6-2/TRBV6-3
cdr3_aa: CASRDEYEQYF
cdr3_nt: TGTGCCAGCAGGGACGAGTACGAGCAGTACTTC

d_call: .
clone_size: .
j_call: TRBJ2-3
v_call: TRBV12-3/TRBV12-4
cdr3_aa: CASSGTGSTDTQYF
cdr3_nt: TGTGCCAGCAGCGGGACGGGTAGCACAGATACGCAGTATTTT

d_call: TRBD1
clone_size: few
j_call: TRBJ1-2
v_call: TRBV28
cdr3_aa: CASSLGGQGAVNGYTF
cdr3_nt: TGTGCCAGCAGTTTAGGAGGGCAGGGGGCGGTTAATGGCTACACCTTC

d_call: .
clone_size: .
j_call: TRBJ1-5
v_call: TRBV19
cdr3_aa: CASSDPLRVSNQPQHF
cdr3_nt: TGTGCCAGTAGCGACCCCCTCAGGGTTAGCAATCAGCCCCAGCATTTT

d_call: .
clone_size: .
j_call: TRBJ1-1
v_call: TRBV30
cdr3_aa: CAWVKMDSFTEAFF
cdr3_nt: TGTGCCTGGGTGAAAATGGACAGTTTCACTGAAGCTTTCTTT

d_call: TRBD2
clone_size: .
j_call: TRBJ2-1
v_call: TRBV28
cdr3_aa: CASNSGLAGFSSYNEQFF
cdr3_nt: TGTGCCAGCAACTCGGGACTAGCGGGTTTTAGCTCCTACAATGAGCAGTTCTTC

d_call: TRBD2
clone_size: .
j_call: TRBJ2-1
v_call: TRBV11-2
cdr3_aa: CASSPLPGLGINEQFF
cdr3_nt: TGTGCCAGCAGCCCGTTGCCGGGACTAGGCATCAATGAGCAGTTCTTC